This TCR beta chain stems from a study of graft-versus-host responses after intestinal transplantation. Overall study findings and caveats: GvH clones occurred in recipient marrow; some first appeared in ileum or blood. Those patients showing graft-donor T cell macrochimerism displayed high graft-versus-host to host-versus-graft clonal ratios in allografts.

On this clone: The antigen is unknown.

Generated by immunoSEQ multiplex PCR, the TCRdb table keeps only in-frame clones and is missing some. The sample yields approximately 77,000 clones, 92% seen once. The TCR originated in a human patient who received an intestinal transplant, so some T cells may come from the graft donor. Sample: PBMCs, taken 98 days after intestinal transplantation.

This CDR3 reads CASSLALTELSDTQYF. The DNA for the CDR3 is TGTGCCAGCAGCTTAGCACTGACAGAGCTTTCAGATACGCAGTATTTT. V gene TRBV7-9 combines with J gene TRBJ2-3, with a weak D call TRBD1 (5 bases). CDR1 SEHNR and CDR2 FQNEAQ come from the germline V gene (reference sequence). The CDR3 length is 16 residues. Trimming took off 0 bases at V and 4 bases at J, with 14 bases between the two ends. Combining the CDR3 with reference TRBV7-9 and TRBJ2-3 gives the whole variable domain DTGVSQNPRHKITKRGQNVTFRCDPISEHNRLYWYRQTLGQGPEFLTYFQNEAQLEKSRLLSDRFSAERPKGSFSTLEIQRTEQGDSAMYLCASSLALTELSDTQYFGPGTRLTVL.